The clone carrying this T cell receptor beta chain has just a few counts. Sequenced by immunoSEQ multiplex PCR; TCRdb stores in-frame clones only, minus some. The table has around 23,000 clones, over 60% seen once. This entry is derived from a study of blood T cell repertoires in COVID-19. CDR1 and CDR2 (germline): SNHLY, FYNNEI. CDR3 size: 14 residues. V lost 0 bases and J 4 bases, leaving 9 bases between the germline ends. Specimen: peripheral blood. This chain joins TRBV2 and TRBJ1-2; D gene ambiguous. This receptor was obtained from a woman aged 80 or over with acute or convalescent COVID-19. This CDR3 reads CASSEALQAYGYTF. Written as DNA, the CDR3 is TGTGCCAGCAGTGAAGCGCTTCAGGCCTATGGCTACACCTTC.